This T cell receptor beta chain was found in a study of CD8+ T cells in alopecia areata. As the sequencing template, cDNA was produced by extracting RNA and reverse transcribing it. Assay used: immunoSEQ multiplex PCR; TCRdb lists only in-frame clones, some missing. The profile shows roughly 190,000 clones, 60% of them singletons. Treatment: oral pan-JAK inhibitor, 5-10 mg twice daily. Specimens obtained from alopecia areata patients comprised lesional scalp punch biopsies and peripheral blood. V shed 3 bases and J shed 4 bases, with 13 bases lying between them. The germline V gene encodes CDR1 KGHSH and CDR2 LQKENI. The CDR3 is 14 residues long.

The sample in question was CD4+ T cells sorted from blood, obtained at week 24, from a patient treated with tofacitinib. This chain joins TRBV18 and TRBJ2-7; D uncertain. The sequence was obtained from a human donor with alopecia areata. The DNA of the CDR3 is TGTGCCAGCTCACCCGGTGGAACATTATACGAGCAGTACTTC. As protein: CASSPGGTLYEQYF.